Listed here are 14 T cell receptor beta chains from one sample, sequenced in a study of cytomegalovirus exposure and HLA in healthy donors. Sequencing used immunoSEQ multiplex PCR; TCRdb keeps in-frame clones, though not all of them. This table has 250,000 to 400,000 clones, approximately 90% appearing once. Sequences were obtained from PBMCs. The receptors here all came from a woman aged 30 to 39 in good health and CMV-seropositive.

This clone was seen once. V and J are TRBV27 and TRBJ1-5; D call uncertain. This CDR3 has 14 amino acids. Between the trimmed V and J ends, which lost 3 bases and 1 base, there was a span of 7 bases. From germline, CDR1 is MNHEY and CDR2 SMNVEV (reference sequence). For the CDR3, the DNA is TGTGCCAGCAGTTTCCGCTCGAGCAATCAGCCCCAGCATTTT. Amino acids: CASSFRSSNQPQHF.

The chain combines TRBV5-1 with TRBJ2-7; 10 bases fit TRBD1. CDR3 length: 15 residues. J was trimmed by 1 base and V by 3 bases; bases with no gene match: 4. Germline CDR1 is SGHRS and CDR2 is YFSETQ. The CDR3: CASSSGTGASYEQYF. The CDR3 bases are TGCGCCAGCAGCTCGGGGACAGGGGCGTCCTACGAGCAGTACTTC.

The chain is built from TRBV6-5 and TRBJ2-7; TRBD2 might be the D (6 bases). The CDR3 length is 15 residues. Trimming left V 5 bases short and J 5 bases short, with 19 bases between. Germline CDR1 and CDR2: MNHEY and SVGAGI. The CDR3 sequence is CASSRPAGKSNEQYF. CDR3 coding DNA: TGTGCCAGCAGTCGTCCGGCGGGGAAATCCAACGAGCAGTACTTC.

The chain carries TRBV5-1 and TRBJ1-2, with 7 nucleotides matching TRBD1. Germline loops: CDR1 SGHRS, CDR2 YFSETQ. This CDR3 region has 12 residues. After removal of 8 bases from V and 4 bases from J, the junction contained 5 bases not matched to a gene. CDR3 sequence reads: CASRTGTYGYTF. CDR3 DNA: TGCGCCAGTCGGACAGGAACCTATGGCTACACCTTC.

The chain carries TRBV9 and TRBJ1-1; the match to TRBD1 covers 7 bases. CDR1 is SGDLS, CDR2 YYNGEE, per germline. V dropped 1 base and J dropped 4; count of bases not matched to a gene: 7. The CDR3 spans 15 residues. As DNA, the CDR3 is TGTGCCAGCAGCGTAATGACAGGGACGTTCACTGAAGCTTTCTTT. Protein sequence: CASSVMTGTFTEAFF.

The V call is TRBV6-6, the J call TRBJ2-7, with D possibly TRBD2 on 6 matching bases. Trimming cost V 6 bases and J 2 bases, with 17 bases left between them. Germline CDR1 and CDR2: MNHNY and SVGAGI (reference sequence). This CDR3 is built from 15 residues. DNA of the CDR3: TGTGCCAGCAGCCCCGCGGGGTCCCTAGCCTACGAGCAGTACTTC. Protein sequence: CASSPAGSLAYEQYF.

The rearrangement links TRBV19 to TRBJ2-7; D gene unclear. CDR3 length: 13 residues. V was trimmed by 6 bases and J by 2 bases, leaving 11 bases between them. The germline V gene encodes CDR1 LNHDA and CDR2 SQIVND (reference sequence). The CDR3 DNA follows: TGTGCCAGTAGAAAAGGCCCAGCCTACGAGCAGTACTTC. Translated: CASRKGPAYEQYF.

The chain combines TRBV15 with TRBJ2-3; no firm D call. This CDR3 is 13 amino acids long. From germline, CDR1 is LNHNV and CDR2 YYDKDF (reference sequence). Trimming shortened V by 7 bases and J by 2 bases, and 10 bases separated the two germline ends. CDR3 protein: CATNPRDTDTQYF. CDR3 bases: TGTGCCACCAACCCCCGAGACACAGATACGCAGTATTTT.

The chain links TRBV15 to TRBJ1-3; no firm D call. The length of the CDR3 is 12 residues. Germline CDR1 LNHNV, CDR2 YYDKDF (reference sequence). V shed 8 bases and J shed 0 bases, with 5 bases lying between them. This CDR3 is CATPNSGNTIYF. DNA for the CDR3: TGTGCCACCCCCAACTCTGGAAACACCATATATTTT. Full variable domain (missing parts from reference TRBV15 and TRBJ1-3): DAMVIQNPRYQVTQFGKPVTLSCSQTLNHNVMYWYQQKSSQAPKLLFHYYDKDFNNEADTPDNFQSRRPNTSFCFLDIRSPGLGDTAMYLCATPNSGNTIYFGEGSWLTVV.

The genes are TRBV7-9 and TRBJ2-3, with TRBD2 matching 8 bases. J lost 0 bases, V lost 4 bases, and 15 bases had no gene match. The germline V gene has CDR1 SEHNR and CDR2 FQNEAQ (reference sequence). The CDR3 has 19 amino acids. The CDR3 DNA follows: TGTGCCAGCAGCTCCCCGGTGACTTTTAGCGGGATAAGCACAGATACGCAGTATTTT. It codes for CASSSPVTFSGISTDTQYF.

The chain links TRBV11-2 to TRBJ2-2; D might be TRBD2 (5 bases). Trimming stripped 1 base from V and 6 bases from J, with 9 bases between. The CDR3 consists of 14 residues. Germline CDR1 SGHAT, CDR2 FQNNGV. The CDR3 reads CASSLVGMSGELFF. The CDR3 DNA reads TGTGCCAGCAGCTTAGTCGGGATGTCCGGGGAGCTGTTTTTT. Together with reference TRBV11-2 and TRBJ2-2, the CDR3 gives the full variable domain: EAGVAQSPRYKIIEKRQSVAFWCNPISGHATLYWYQQILGQGPKLLIQFQNNGVVDDSQLPKDRFSAERLKGVDSTLKIQPAKLEDSAVYLCASSLVGMSGELFFGEGSRLTVL.

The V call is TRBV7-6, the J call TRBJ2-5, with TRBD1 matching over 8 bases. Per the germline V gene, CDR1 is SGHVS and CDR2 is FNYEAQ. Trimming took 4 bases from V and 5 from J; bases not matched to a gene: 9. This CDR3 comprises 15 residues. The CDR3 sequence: CASSSGQGGLETQYF. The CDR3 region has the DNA TGTGCCAGCAGCTCAGGACAGGGTGGCCTGGAGACCCAGTACTTC.

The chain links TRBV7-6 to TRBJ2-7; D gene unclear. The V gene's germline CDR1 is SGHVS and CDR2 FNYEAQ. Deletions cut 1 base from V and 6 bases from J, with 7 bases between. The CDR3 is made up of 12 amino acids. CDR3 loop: CASSLVVGEQYF. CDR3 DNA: TGTGCCAGCAGCTTAGTCGTGGGCGAGCAGTACTTC.

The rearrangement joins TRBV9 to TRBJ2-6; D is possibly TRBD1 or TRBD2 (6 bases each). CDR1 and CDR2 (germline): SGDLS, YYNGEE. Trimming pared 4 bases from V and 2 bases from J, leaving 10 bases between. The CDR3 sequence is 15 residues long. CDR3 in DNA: TGTGCCAGCAGCAGGGGGGCCACTGGGGCCAACGTCCTGACTTTC. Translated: CASSRGATGANVLTF.